The clone carrying this T cell receptor (beta chain) was picked up many times. The antigen is undetermined. The CDR3 totals 14 residues. J was trimmed by 7 bases and V by 5 bases; bases with no gene match: 9. CDR1 is SGHNT and CDR2 is YENEEA in the germline V gene. Authors' analysis steps: The authors used CDR3 differences across clinicopathological groups to build a distant-metastasis classifier for papillary thyroid cancer. Using MiXCR, TCRdb reanalyzed the PCR reads. What appears here as the V and J calls and clone size reflects TCRdb's work, not the paper's. The table shows approximately 84,000 clones, with approximately 15% occurring only once. All patients were untreated before thyroid surgery. The record originates from a study of metastatic and nonmetastatic thyroid tumors. Study in general: Across peripheral blood and tumor or nodule tissue samples taken from malignant and benign thyroid patients, the repertoires were compared with one another.

Study-wide points: In blood and tumor, TCR beta diversity was reportedly significantly higher in malignant thyroid tumors than in benign nodules.

This chain uses TRBV11-3 with TRBJ1-1, with 8 bases identical to TRBD1. The sequence was collected from a female donor with papillary thyroid cancer or a benign thyroid nodule (not recorded which). Some clones in this sample may be carry-over from other donors' samples. Sequencing used blood. DNA for the CDR3: TGTGCCAGCAGCCCCGGGACAGGCCATGATGAAGCTTTCTTT. Translating it yields CASSPGTGHDEAFF.